This TCR beta chain emerged from a study of tumor and adjacent non-tumor tissue in lung cancer. As to this clonotype: The antigen is undetermined. The junction does not match germline at one end; this may be a read error.

From germline, CDR1 is SGHRS and CDR2 YFSETQ. This CDR3 has 17 amino acids. Findings and caveats of the study: Tumor tissue had significantly higher TCR diversity than normal lung.

RNA was extracted from bulk tissue without any cell sorting. Three rounds of nested PCR, following a modified ARM-PCR protocol, produced the TCRbeta library. TCRdb used MiXCR to reprocess the multiplex PCR reads, holding one entry per CDR3 protein. The sample includes 220,000 or so distinct CDR3 sequences, 70% to 75% of them seen just once. The V gene is TRBV5-1, the J gene TRBJ2-6, with TRBD2 as a possible D gene (5 bases). Sample: lung tumor tissue. This TCR was recovered from a man aged 55-75 years with non-small cell lung cancer. The CDR3 region is CTSCPQPAGSGANVLTF. The CDR3 DNA reads TGCACCAGCTGCCCTCAACCGGCGGGCTCTGGGGCCAACGTCCTGACTTTC.